The clone carrying this T cell receptor beta chain was recorded at least ten times. TCR beta CDR3 region amplification was performed from RNA transcripts. HTBI primers were employed in a first-round RT-PCR of the TCR CDR3. TCRdb fed the multiplex PCR reads into MiXCR, producing one record per CDR3 protein. Among about 420,000 distinct CDR3 sequences, approximately 14% were seen once, and the ten largest hold 13% to 15%. CDR1 is MNHNS, CDR2 SASEGT, per germline. V trimming: 5 bases; J trimming: 5 bases; junction bases outside the gene matches: 6. The CDR3 contains 16 residues. This entry comes from a study of T cells in Graves' hyperthyroidism and ophthalmopathy. Graves' hyperthyroidism without ophthalmopathy progression within 18 months was termed stable.

The rearrangement joins TRBV6-1 to TRBJ2-1, with 13 bases lining up with TRBD2. The material sequenced was blood. This receptor was obtained from a woman younger than 35 with Graves' hyperthyroidism. CDR3 bases: TGTGCCAGCAGTTGGACTAGCGGGGGCTTCGACAATGAGCAGTTCTTC. Its protein is CASSWTSGGFDNEQFF.